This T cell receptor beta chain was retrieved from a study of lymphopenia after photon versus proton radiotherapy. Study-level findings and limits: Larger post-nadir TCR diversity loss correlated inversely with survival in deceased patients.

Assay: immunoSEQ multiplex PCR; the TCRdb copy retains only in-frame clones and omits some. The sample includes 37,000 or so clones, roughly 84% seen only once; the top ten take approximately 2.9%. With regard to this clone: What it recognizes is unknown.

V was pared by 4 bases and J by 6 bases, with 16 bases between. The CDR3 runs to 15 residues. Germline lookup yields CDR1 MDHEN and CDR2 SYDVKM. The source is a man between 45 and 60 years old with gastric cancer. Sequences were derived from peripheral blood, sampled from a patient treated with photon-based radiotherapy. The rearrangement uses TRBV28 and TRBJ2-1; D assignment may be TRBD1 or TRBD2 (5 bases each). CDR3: CASSSSGTALNEQFF. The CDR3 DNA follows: TGTGCCAGCAGTTCCTCCGGGACGGCCCTCAATGAGCAGTTCTTC.